This T cell receptor beta chain comes out of a study of blood T cell repertoires in COVID-19. Study details: Italy, Spain and the United States were the sources of the convalescent and acute COVID-19 samples. PBMCs, B-cell-depleted T cells, or T cells provided the cDNA or gDNA that made up the material.

Germline loops: CDR1 SGHRS, CDR2 YFSETQ. The ends were cut back, 0 bases at V and 5 bases at J, with 15 bases in the middle. This CDR3 is built from 15 residues. Methods used by the authors: Counts of nucleated cells, estimated from reference gene primer amplification, were obtained. The assay was immunoSEQ multiplex PCR, and TCRdb's table has in-frame clones only and misses some. Clone size and V and J calls were adopted from that table, with D and trimming inferred from the DNA. The sample has some 670,000 clones, approximately 90% seen once; the top ten hold over 0.2%. In this sample, this clone turned up many times.

The sequence was collected from a woman aged 18-29 years with acute or convalescent COVID-19. The rearrangement joins TRBV5-1 to TRBJ2-7; a weak D match, TRBD1 (5 bases). The material sequenced was peripheral blood. CDR3 sequence reads: CASSLVQGVSDEQYF. CDR3 bases: TGCGCCAGCAGCTTGGTGCAGGGTGTAAGCGACGAGCAGTACTTC.